The 28 T cell receptor beta chains given below trace back to one sample, sequenced in a study of blood T cell repertoires in COVID-19. The data were produced by immunoSEQ multiplex PCR, yet TCRdb's version contains in-frame clones alone and is incomplete. The profile covers about 50,000 clones, with approximately 87% appearing a single time and 5.5% to 6% taken by the ten largest. The specimen sequenced was peripheral blood. These receptors originate from a woman between 55 and 75 years old with acute or convalescent COVID-19.

This chain links TRBV4-2 with TRBJ1-1, with 8 bases matching TRBD1. Germline-derived CDR1 and CDR2 are LGHNA and YNFKEQ. This CDR3 contains 12 residues. V was pared by 2 bases and J by 11 bases, with 4 bases of the junction left unmatched. CDR3 protein: CASSQTDRGAFF. In DNA, the CDR3 is TGTGCCAGCAGCCAAACTGACAGGGGCGCTTTCTTT.

This clone was seen a handful of times. The V call is TRBV7-9, the J call TRBJ2-5; 7 bases match TRBD1. The V gene end was trimmed by 4 bases and the J gene end by 4 bases; junction bases not matched to a gene: 9. This CDR3 has 15 residues. CDR1 and CDR2 from the germline V gene are SEHNR and FQNEAQ (reference sequence). CDR3 in DNA: TGTGCCAGCAGCTCCAGAGGGCCAGGGGGAGAGACCCAGTACTTC. Translation: CASSSRGPGGETQYF.

This chain uses TRBV5-7 with TRBJ1-2; D is unclear. TRBV5-7 is an ORF for which the function is uncertain. The length of the CDR3 is 12 residues. Trimming cost V 2 bases and J 8 bases, with 10 bases left between them. The CDR3 spells CASSLPPRGYTF. CDR3 sequence (DNA): TGTGCCAGCAGCTTACCCCCCCGGGGCTACACCTTC.

The chain joins TRBV4-1 to TRBJ1-4, with 7 bases fitting TRBD1. Trimming cost V 0 bases and J 8 bases; bases outside gene matches: 9. Germline V lookup: CDR1 MGHRA, CDR2 YSYEKL. This CDR3 contains 16 residues. The CDR3 spells CASSQDAGTEREKLFF. CDR3 DNA: TGCGCCAGCAGCCAAGATGCCGGGACAGAGAGGGAAAAACTGTTTTTT.

The chain combines TRBV5-1 with TRBJ1-4; 7 bases fit TRBD1. The CDR3 is 15 residues long. Germline assignment: CDR1 SGHRS and CDR2 YFSETQ. Trimming removed 1 base from V and 8 bases from J; junction bases left unmatched: 8. The CDR3 DNA sequence: TGCGCCAGCAGCTTGACTGGGCAGGGGGAAGAAAAACTGTTTTTT. Translated, it gives CASSLTGQGEEKLFF.

The V and J genes are TRBV25-1 and TRBJ1-2; 7 positions agree with TRBD1. The germline V gene encodes CDR1 MGHDK and CDR2 SYGVNS. This CDR3 spans 17 amino acids. After removal of 5 bases from V and 4 bases from J, the junction contained 16 bases not matched to a gene. CDR3 amino acids: CASSQAVGGPGSYGYTF. The CDR3 bases are TGTGCCAGCAGTCAGGCCGTAGGGGGCCCCGGGTCCTATGGCTACACCTTC.

The CDR3 spells CASSEVRGETGELFF. In DNA, the CDR3 is TGTGCCAGCAGTGAAGTTCGGGGGGAGACCGGGGAGCTGTTTTTT. This chain uses TRBV2 with TRBJ2-2; 7 nucleotides match TRBD2. With V trimmed by 1 base and J by 5 bases, 4 bases remained unmatched. The CDR3 covers 15 residues. The germline gives CDR1 SNHLY, CDR2 FYNNEI.

The gene calls are TRBV2 and TRBJ1-4; tentatively, D is TRBD1 (6 bases). Germline CDR1 and CDR2: SNHLY and FYNNEI. The CDR3 covers 15 residues. V was shortened by 1 base and J by 5 bases, with 11 bases between the two germline ends. DNA for the CDR3: TGTGCCAGCAGTGAAGAGGACAGCTTGAATGAAAAACTGTTTTTT. It translates to CASSEEDSLNEKLFF.

This chain joins TRBV5-1 and TRBJ1-6; maybe TRBD1 (6 bases). From germline, CDR1 is SGHRS and CDR2 YFSETQ. The length of the CDR3 is 15 residues. V lost 0 bases and J 8 bases, leaving 12 bases between the germline ends. In DNA, the CDR3 is TGCGCCAGCAGCTTGGACAGGGCGAGCGATTCACCCCTCCACTTT. It is translated as CASSLDRASDSPLHF.

Only a few counts were recorded for this clone. The chain employs TRBV7-9 and TRBJ2-7, with 9 nucleotides matching TRBD1. The CDR3 is 15 amino acids. J gave up 4 bases and V 1 base, and 5 bases lay outside the gene matches. Germline-derived CDR1 and CDR2 are SEHNR and FQNEAQ (reference sequence). The DNA for the CDR3 is TGTGCCAGCAGCTTAGGAGATGGACAGGGGTACGAGCAGTACTTC. Translated, it gives CASSLGDGQGYEQYF.

The rearrangement links TRBV18 to TRBJ2-1; a possible D gene is TRBD2 (5 bases). V was clipped by 3 bases and J by 3 bases, with 6 bases between them. The CDR3 sequence is 13 residues long. Germline V CDR1 and CDR2: KGHSH, LQKENI. The CDR3 reads CASSPRDYNEQFF. The CDR3 DNA is TGTGCCAGCTCACCCCGGGACTACAATGAGCAGTTCTTC. Using reference TRBV18 and TRBJ2-1 for the parts outside the CDR3, the full variable domain is NAGVMQNPRHLVRRRGQEARLRCSPMKGHSHVYWYRQLPEEGLKFMVYLQKENIIDESGMPKERFSAEFPKEGPSILRIQQVVRGDSAAYFCASSPRDYNEQFFGPGTRLTVL.

The chain recombines TRBV11-1 with TRBJ2-5; possible D gene TRBD2, 6 bases. The germline V gene has CDR1 SGHAT and CDR2 FQDESV (reference sequence). Trimming cost V 5 bases and J 1 base, with 17 bases left between them. The CDR3 loop spans 16 amino acids. DNA for the CDR3: TGTGCCAGCAGCATCGGGGCGGGGAGAATCCAAGAGACCCAGTACTTC. Residues: CASSIGAGRIQETQYF.

V usage is TRBV7-9 and J usage is TRBJ2-1, with 12 bases that match TRBD2. Germline assignment: CDR1 SEHNR and CDR2 FQNEAQ (reference sequence). The CDR3 contains 17 residues. V was pared by 4 bases and J by 2 bases, with 6 bases of the junction left unmatched. Here the CDR3 reads CASSSWTSGIAYNEQFF. DNA of the CDR3: TGTGCCAGCAGCTCCTGGACTAGCGGGATCGCCTACAATGAGCAGTTCTTC.

The chain recombines TRBV6-2 or TRBV6-3 with TRBJ2-7; 7 bases agree with TRBD2. The CDR3 totals 14 residues. Germline V CDR1 and CDR2: MNHEY, SVGEGT. V shed 5 bases, J shed 0 bases, and the junction held 4 bases outside the gene matches. In nucleotides, the CDR3 is TGTGCCAGCAGTAGCGGGAAAACCTCCTACGAGCAGTACTTC. Translated: CASSSGKTSYEQYF.

The rearrangement links TRBV7-9 to TRBJ2-1; 16 bases map to TRBD2. V trimming: 0 bases; J trimming: 5 bases; junction bases outside the gene matches: 7. In germline, CDR1 is SEHNR, CDR2 FQNEAQ (reference sequence). The CDR3 runs 19 residues. CDR3 residues: CASSLAAGLAGGVNNEQFF. In nucleotides, the CDR3 is TGTGCCAGCAGCTTAGCTGCGGGACTAGCGGGAGGGGTCAACAATGAGCAGTTCTTC.

The chain links TRBV7-8 to TRBJ1-5; 7 nucleotides align to TRBD1. This CDR3 contains 15 residues. The ends lost 5 bases at V and 3 bases at J; junction bases unmatched: 7. Germline CDR1 and CDR2: SGHVS and FQNEAQ. CDR3 loop: CASSLTGANNQPQHF. The CDR3 bases are TGTGCCAGCAGCCTCACAGGGGCAAACAATCAGCCCCAGCATTTT.

The V call is TRBV3-1 (or the pseudogene TRBV3-2), the J call TRBJ1-2; 9 bases are shared with TRBD1. Trimming removed 3 bases from V and 2 bases from J; junction bases left unmatched: 7. Germline V gene lookup returns CDR1 LGHDT and CDR2 YNNKEL (reference sequence). The CDR3 loop spans 16 amino acids. The DNA of the CDR3 is TGTGCCAGCAGCCAGGATAACAGGGGGCGCAACTATGGCTACACCTTC. Translating gives CASSQDNRGRNYGYTF.

This clone came up once. The chain uses TRBV6-1 and TRBJ2-7; 8 nucleotides align to TRBD1. The CDR3 extends over 16 amino acids. The V and J ends lost 4 bases and 0 bases, in that order; junction bases with no gene match: 8. The V gene's germline CDR1 is MNHNS and CDR2 SASEGT. Written as DNA, the CDR3 is TGTGCCAGCAGTGTTTCCGGGACAGGCGGCTCCTACGAGCAGTACTTC. It is translated as CASSVSGTGGSYEQYF.

The CDR3, as DNA: TGTGCCAGCAGTATACAGGGGCCTAATGAAAAACTGTTTTTT. Amino acids: CASSIQGPNEKLFF. This chain uses TRBV27 with TRBJ1-4, with 7 bases fitting TRBD1. With 5 bases clipped from V and 3 bases from J, the junction kept 3 bases outside the gene matches. This CDR3 region has 14 residues. CDR1 and CDR2 (germline): MNHEY, SMNVEV (reference sequence).

V gene TRBV4-2 combines with J gene TRBJ2-3; D not certain. Germline values: CDR1 LGHNA, CDR2 YNFKEQ. Trimming pared 0 bases from V and 0 bases from J, leaving 4 bases between. This CDR3 has 14 residues. CDR3 DNA sequence: TGTGCCAGCAGCCAAGAATCTAGCACAGATACGCAGTATTTT. This codes for CASSQESSTDTQYF.

This chain links TRBV12-2 with TRBJ2-3; the table gives TRBD1 as D, unverified against the DNA. TRBV12-2 is reported as a pseudogene. The CDR3 is 15 amino acids. The CDR3 DNA is TGTGCAAGTCGTTTACAGGGGGGTAGCACAGATACGCAGTATTTT. Translation gives CASRLQGGSTDTQYF.

This chain links TRBV12-5 with TRBJ1-2; D gene unclear. The CDR3 contains 14 residues. Trimming took 2 bases from V and 8 from J, leaving 15 bases between them. Germline values: CDR1 LGHNT, CDR2 FRNRAP. CDR3 loop: CASGLYSDYAGYTF. In nucleotides, the CDR3 is TGTGCTAGTGGTTTGTATTCCGATTATGCGGGCTACACCTTC.

V gene TRBV7-9 combines with J gene TRBJ2-2; D is perhaps TRBD1 (5 bases). The CDR3 extends over 14 amino acids. CDR1 is SEHNR and CDR2 is FQNEAQ in the germline V gene (reference sequence). V lost 8 bases, J lost 1 base, and 11 bases lay in between. CDR3 sequence: CASGLGRNTGELFF. In DNA, the CDR3 is TGTGCCAGCGGTCTGGGGCGGAACACCGGGGAGCTGTTTTTT. Full variable domain (remainder filled in from reference TRBV7-9 and TRBJ2-2): DTGVSQNPRHKITKRGQNVTFRCDPISEHNRLYWYRQTLGQGPEFLTYFQNEAQLEKSRLLSDRFSAERPKGSFSTLEIQRTEQGDSAMYLCASGLGRNTGELFFGEGSRLTVL.

This clone was observed once. This sequence joins TRBV21-1 and TRBJ1-4; the table's D gene call, TRBD1, was not cross checked with the DNA. TRBV21-1 counts as a pseudogene. The CDR3 spans 14 residues. In DNA form, the CDR3 reads TGTGCCAGCGGTCCAGGGGGGACTAATGAAAAACTGTTTTTT. Translated: CASGPGGTNEKLFF.

The V gene is TRBV6-6, the J gene TRBJ1-1; TRBD1 is a possible D gene (6 bases). The CDR3 extends over 14 amino acids. CDR1 MNHNY and CDR2 SVGAGI come from the germline V gene (reference sequence). V lost 4 bases to trimming and J lost 5 bases, with 14 bases between them. CDR3 loop: CASSSGGAVTEAFF. As DNA, the CDR3 is TGTGCCAGCAGTTCTGGGGGCGCGGTTACTGAAGCTTTCTTT.

The V call is TRBV6-5, the J call TRBJ2-5; 7 positions agree with TRBD1. The length of the CDR3 is 12 residues. Germline trimming cut 6 bases from V and 5 bases from J; bases unmatched to any gene: 3. Germline V gene data show CDR1 as MNHEY and CDR2 as SVGAGI. The CDR3 is CASRTGLETQYF. CDR3 nucleotides: TGTGCCAGCAGGACAGGGTTGGAGACCCAGTACTTC.

DNA for the CDR3: TGTGCCAGCTCACCAAGGGCTAGCGGGAGTGAAGATACGCAGTATTTT. This encodes CASSPRASGSEDTQYF. The V and J genes are TRBV18 and TRBJ2-3, with 10 bases lining up with TRBD2. The CDR3 is 16 residues long. V lost 2 bases to trimming and J lost 5 bases; unmatched junction nucleotides: 7. Germline-derived CDR1 and CDR2 are KGHSH and LQKENI.

V usage is TRBV7-6 and J usage is TRBJ1-1; D is ambiguous. The V gene's germline CDR1 is SGHVS and CDR2 FNYEAQ. Trimming pared 2 bases from V and 8 bases from J, leaving 9 bases between. The CDR3 covers 12 residues. The CDR3 is CASSLHEGEAFF. The DNA for the CDR3 is TGTGCCAGCAGCTTACATGAGGGAGAAGCTTTCTTT. The complete variable domain, with remaining parts taken from reference TRBV7-6 and TRBJ1-1, reads GAGVSQSPRYKVTKRGQDVALRCDPISGHVSLYWYRQALGQGPEFLTYFNYEAQQDKSGLPNDRFSAERPEGSISTLTIQRTEQRDSAMYRCASSLHEGEAFFGQGTRLTVV.